These 14 T cell receptor beta chains came from one sample sequenced in a study of blood T cells in healthy people across ages. Using a J-beta primer mix together with a sample-barcoded 5' primer, a second PCR was run for about 6 to 12 cycles. TCRdb re-called the 5' RACE reads through MiXCR, storing one row per CDR3 protein. The top ten hold about an eighth of the sample, which has approximately 1,000,000 distinct CDR3 sequences, less than 45% seen once. The sequencing input was blood. The receptors were sampled from a man younger than 35 in good health.

The chain has TRBV5-4 and TRBJ2-1; no reliable D call. Germline CDR1 is SGHNT and CDR2 is YYREEE (reference sequence). CDR3 size: 14 residues. V gave up 5 bases and J gave up 0 bases, with 9 bases separating them. CDR3 region: CASRPESSYNEQFF. The DNA for the CDR3 is TGTGCCAGCAGGCCCGAGAGCTCCTACAATGAGCAGTTCTTC. The variable domain in full, with the rest retrieved from reference TRBV5-4 and TRBJ2-1, is ETGVTQSPTHLIKTRGQQVTLRCSSQSGHNTVSWYQQALGQGPQFIFQYYREEENGRGNFPPRFSGLQFPNYSSELNVNALELDDSALYLCASRPESSYNEQFFGPGTRLTVL.

Worth noting for this clonotype: This may come from a read error, since a much larger clone is one base off. The rearrangement joins TRBV19 to TRBJ1-5; D is unresolved. Germline CDR1 LNHDA, CDR2 SQIVND (reference sequence). There are 13 residues in the CDR3. V lost 4 bases, J lost 6 bases, and 10 bases lay in between. The CDR3: CASSRGITQPQHF. The DNA of the CDR3 is TGTGCCAGTAGTAGGGGAATCACTCAGCCCCAGCATTTT.

The chain carries TRBV5-5 and TRBJ2-5, with D maybe TRBD2 (5 bases). In germline, CDR1 is SGHKS, CDR2 YYEKEE (reference sequence). CDR3 size: 15 residues. Trimming removed 4 bases from V and 2 bases from J, with 15 bases in between. The CDR3 protein is CASSPGEGRQETQYF. DNA of the CDR3: TGTGCCAGCAGCCCCGGAGAGGGTCGTCAAGAGACCCAGTACTTC.

This clonotype was counted between two and nine times. The J gene is TRBJ1-2, the V gene TRBV7-9; D is unclear. With 5 bases removed from V and 0 bases from J, the gap between germline ends came to 16 bases. Germline V gene lookup returns CDR1 SEHNR and CDR2 FQNEAQ (reference sequence). The CDR3 spans 16 residues. CDR3 in amino acids: CASSRLGRAPNYGYTF. The CDR3 nucleotides read TGTGCCAGCAGCCGGCTAGGAAGGGCCCCTAACTATGGCTACACCTTC.

This chain joins TRBV5-1 and TRBJ1-1; 7 bases fit TRBD1. V trimming: 4 bases; J trimming: 0 bases; junction bases outside the gene matches: 6. The CDR3 contains 15 residues. CDR1 and CDR2 (germline): SGHRS, YFSETQ. The CDR3 loop is CASSPGQPMNTEAFF. CDR3 sequence (DNA): TGCGCCAGCAGCCCGGGACAGCCCATGAACACTGAAGCTTTCTTT.

The chain links TRBV11-1 to TRBJ2-7; D uncertain. V was shortened by 1 base and J by 0 bases, with 7 bases between the two germline ends. Germline CDR1 is SGHAT and CDR2 is FQDESV (reference sequence). The CDR3 has 14 residues. The CDR3 DNA is TGTGCCAGCAGCTTAGAGTCGAGCTCCTACGAGCAGTACTTC. Its translation: CASSLESSSYEQYF.

J is TRBJ2-3 and V is TRBV4-2; TRBD2 matches 8 bases. With V trimmed by 1 base and J by 4 bases, 13 bases remained unmatched. The CDR3 is 18 residues long. CDR1 LGHNA and CDR2 YNFKEQ come from the germline V gene. The CDR3 protein is CASSQASPGGPNADTQYF. DNA of the CDR3: TGTGCCAGCAGCCAAGCTTCACCGGGGGGGCCTAATGCAGATACGCAGTATTTT.

This chain connects TRBV20-1 to TRBJ1-3; unclear D gene. The CDR3 has 12 residues. V lost 8 bases, J lost 2 bases, and 10 bases lay in between. From germline, CDR1 is DFQATT and CDR2 SNEGSKA (reference sequence). This CDR3 reads CSNRLPGNTIYF. CDR3 nucleotides: TGCAGTAACAGATTACCTGGAAACACCATATATTTT.

The count of this clonotype is one. A much larger clone lies one base from this, so it may be a read error. The chain carries TRBV6-6 and TRBJ2-3; TRBD2 matches at 7 bases. The CDR3 totals 14 residues. The germline CDR1 and CDR2 sequences are MNHNY and SVGAGI (reference sequence). The CDR3 spells CASSYSTSTATQYF. DNA for the CDR3: TGTGCCAGCAGTTACTCGACTAGCACAGCTACGCAGTATTTT.

The gene calls are TRBV27 and TRBJ1-2; D uncertain. Trimming took 2 bases from V and 7 from J, leaving 14 bases between them. Germline values: CDR1 MNHEY, CDR2 SMNVEV (reference sequence). There are 14 residues in the CDR3. The CDR3: CASSLRFGVTGYTF. The CDR3 DNA sequence: TGTGCCAGCAGTTTACGGTTCGGGGTAACTGGCTACACCTTC.

The V and J genes are TRBV6-2 or TRBV6-3 and TRBJ2-7, with 7 nucleotides matching TRBD2. Unmatched junction bases numbered 9, after V lost 2 bases and J lost 5 bases. Germline-derived CDR1 and CDR2 are MNHEY and SVGEGT. The CDR3 sequence is 15 residues long. CDR3 sequence (DNA): TGTGCCAGCAGTTACCTAGCGGAGGTGGGCCACGAGCAGTACTTC. Its translation: CASSYLAEVGHEQYF.

This clonotype was found a few times. V is TRBV29-1 and J is TRBJ2-7; TRBD1 or TRBD2 may be the D gene (6 bases each). CDR1 and CDR2 (germline): SQVTM, ANQGSEA. Between the trimmed V and J ends, which lost 4 bases and 4 bases, there was a span of 8 bases. This CDR3 has 11 residues. CDR3 loop: CSVGGGYEQYF. CDR3 DNA: TGCAGCGTTGGAGGGGGGTACGAGCAGTACTTC.

This rearrangement joins TRBV29-1 to TRBJ1-1; 7 nucleotides match TRBD1. Trimming at V came to 7 bases and at J to 4 bases, leaving 6 bases not matched to a gene. Germline loops: CDR1 SQVTM, CDR2 ANQGSEA. This CDR3 has 12 amino acids. CDR3 DNA: TGCAGCGGAAACAGGGGTCCCACTGAAGCTTTCTTT. Amino acids: CSGNRGPTEAFF.

As for this clonotype: The junction departs from germline at one end; a sequencing error may be responsible. The V and J genes are TRBV6-2 or TRBV6-3 and TRBJ2-7; D is unclear. The germline gives CDR1 MNHEY, CDR2 SVGEGT. The CDR3 sequence is 13 residues long. The chain's CDR3 is CTSSYSWWYEQYF. Here the CDR3 DNA reads TGTACCAGCAGTTACTCATGGTGGTACGAGCAGTACTTC.